This is a list of T cell receptor beta chains from one sample in a study of blood T cell repertoires in COVID-19. Sequencing used immunoSEQ multiplex PCR; TCRdb keeps in-frame clones, though not all of them. Among 200,000 to 250,000 clones listed, more than 65% were seen once. The material sequenced was peripheral blood. The source of these receptors is a woman of 80 years or more with acute or convalescent COVID-19. Each CDR3 is given with its conserved first and last residue. The D gene is left open where the match is weak. Some rows mark clone size as missing; the rest say once, few, many or name a class of expanded clone.

clone size: .
D gene: .
J gene: TRBJ2-3
V gene: TRBV15
CDR3 DNA: TGTGCCACCAGCAGAAGTCCGGTAGATACGCAGTATTTT
CDR3 protein: CATSRSPVDTQYF

clone size: .
D gene: .
J gene: TRBJ1-4
V gene: TRBV6-2/TRBV6-3
CDR3 DNA: TGTGCCAGCAGTACCAGGGTCCGTAATGAAAAACTGTTTTTT
CDR3 protein: CASSTRVRNEKLFF

clone size: .
D gene: .
J gene: TRBJ1-6
V gene: TRBV6-5
CDR3 DNA: TGTGCCAGCAGTACCCTGAGCTCCTATAATTCACCCCTCCACTTT
CDR3 protein: CASSTLSSYNSPLHF

clone size: .
D gene: .
J gene: TRBJ2-1
V gene: TRBV5-4
CDR3 DNA: TGTGCCAGCAGCTTGGACTTCATCTCCTACAATGAGCAGTTCTTC
CDR3 protein: CASSLDFISYNEQFF

clone size: few
D gene: .
J gene: TRBJ1-2
V gene: TRBV28
CDR3 DNA: TGTGCCAGCAGTACAGGGCTCTTAGACTATGGCTACACCTTC
CDR3 protein: CASSTGLLDYGYTF

clone size: .
D gene: .
J gene: TRBJ1-2
V gene: TRBV12-3/TRBV12-4
CDR3 DNA: TGTGCCAGCAGTTTAACAGCCGACGTTGGCTACACCTTC
CDR3 protein: CASSLTADVGYTF

clone size: .
D gene: TRBD1
J gene: TRBJ2-7
V gene: TRBV15
CDR3 DNA: TGTGCCACCAGCTCCTGGACAGGGAGCTCCTACGAGCAGTACTTC
CDR3 protein: CATSSWTGSSYEQYF

clone size: .
D gene: TRBD1
J gene: TRBJ1-6
V gene: TRBV27
CDR3 DNA: TGTGCCACTAGGGACAGGCCGGCCTATAATTCACCCCTCCACTTT
CDR3 protein: CATRDRPAYNSPLHF

clone size: once
D gene: TRBD2
J gene: TRBJ2-5
V gene: TRBV5-1
CDR3 DNA: TGCGCCAGCAGACGGCTAGCGGGGGCGAGTGAAGAGACCCAGTACTTC
CDR3 protein: CASRRLAGASEETQYF

clone size: .
D gene: .
J gene: TRBJ2-3
V gene: TRBV7-2
CDR3 DNA: TGTGCCAGCAGCGAAGCGGGCTATCCCACAGATACGCAGTATTTT
CDR3 protein: CASSEAGYPTDTQYF

clone size: .
D gene: .
J gene: TRBJ2-7
V gene: TRBV4-2
CDR3 DNA: TGTGCCAGCAGCCAAGATCTTGGGCTAGCGCTTTTCGAGCAGTACTTC
CDR3 protein: CASSQDLGLALFEQYF

clone size: .
D gene: .
J gene: TRBJ2-2
V gene: TRBV28
CDR3 DNA: TGTGCCAGCAGTTTTTCCCATCAAGCCTCGGTCGGGGAGCTGTTTTTT
CDR3 protein: CASSFSHQASVGELFF

clone size: .
D gene: .
J gene: TRBJ2-1
V gene: TRBV7-8
CDR3 DNA: TGTGCCAGCAGCTTAGCGGAGGGTCCCTACAATGAGCAGTTCTTC
CDR3 protein: CASSLAEGPYNEQFF

clone size: .
D gene: .
J gene: TRBJ2-5
V gene: TRBV24-1
CDR3 DNA: TGTGCCACCAGTGGTGCAGTACAAGAGACCCAGTACTTC
CDR3 protein: CATSGAVQETQYF

clone size: .
D gene: TRBD1
J gene: TRBJ2-2
V gene: TRBV7-3
CDR3 DNA: TGTGCCAGCAGCAAGACAGGGGGCGCGGGGGACACCGGGGAGCTGTTTTTT
CDR3 protein: CASSKTGGAGDTGELFF

clone size: .
D gene: .
J gene: TRBJ1-1
V gene: TRBV5-1
CDR3 DNA: TGCGCCAGCAGCTGGGGAGTCGAGAACACTGAAGCTTTCTTT
CDR3 protein: CASSWGVENTEAFF

clone size: .
D gene: .
J gene: TRBJ1-6
V gene: TRBV19
CDR3 DNA: TGTGCCAGTAGGAGCATTTATAATTCACCCCTCCACTTT
CDR3 protein: CASRSIYNSPLHF

clone size: few
D gene: TRBD1
J gene: TRBJ1-4
V gene: TRBV7-2
CDR3 DNA: TGTGCCAGCAGCTGGCGACAGGGGACGAATGAAAAACTGTTTTTT
CDR3 protein: CASSWRQGTNEKLFF

clone size: .
D gene: TRBD1
J gene: TRBJ1-2
V gene: TRBV7-9
CDR3 DNA: TGTGCCAGCAGCAAAGCCGGGACAGGGGCCTATGGCTACACCTTC
CDR3 protein: CASSKAGTGAYGYTF

clone size: .
D gene: .
J gene: TRBJ1-1
V gene: TRBV9
CDR3 DNA: TGTGCCAGCAGCGTAGATGGGGCCAGGAACACTGAAGCTTTCTTT
CDR3 protein: CASSVDGARNTEAFF

clone size: .
D gene: TRBD2
J gene: TRBJ2-1
V gene: TRBV24-1
CDR3 DNA: TGTGCCACCAGTGATTCCTCCTATAGCGGGGGGGTTGCAGGTGAGCAGTTCTTC
CDR3 protein: CATSDSSYSGGVAGEQFF

clone size: few
D gene: .
J gene: TRBJ1-4
V gene: TRBV5-1
CDR3 DNA: TGCGCCAGCAGCTTGCGTGTGGAGGATGAAAAACTGTTTTTT
CDR3 protein: CASSLRVEDEKLFF

clone size: .
D gene: TRBD1
J gene: TRBJ1-2
V gene: TRBV6-2/TRBV6-3
CDR3 DNA: TGTGCCAGCAGTTACTCGGAGGGGGCGGACTATGGCTACACCTTC
CDR3 protein: CASSYSEGADYGYTF

clone size: .
D gene: .
J gene: TRBJ1-1
V gene: TRBV5-1
CDR3 DNA: TGCGCCAGCAGCTTGGCCGGACAGAGGAACACTGAAGCTTTCTTT
CDR3 protein: CASSLAGQRNTEAFF

clone size: .
D gene: TRBD2
J gene: TRBJ2-3
V gene: TRBV4-2
CDR3 DNA: TGTGCCAGCAGCCAAGTTCTAGCGGGCACAGATACGCAGTATTTT
CDR3 protein: CASSQVLAGTDTQYF

clone size: .
D gene: .
J gene: TRBJ1-2
V gene: TRBV7-8
CDR3 DNA: TGTGCCAGCAGCTTAAAAGGGGTCAGATCGATAAATGGCTACACCTTC
CDR3 protein: CASSLKGVRSINGYTF

clone size: .
D gene: TRBD2
J gene: TRBJ2-7
V gene: TRBV24-1
CDR3 DNA: TGTGCCACCAGTGATCCCATTCGGACTAGCGGGTACGAGCAGTACTTC
CDR3 protein: CATSDPIRTSGYEQYF

clone size: .
D gene: TRBD1
J gene: TRBJ2-7
V gene: TRBV11-2
CDR3 DNA: TGTGCCAGCAGCCCGACAGGGGTTGAATACGAGCAGTACTTC
CDR3 protein: CASSPTGVEYEQYF

clone size: .
D gene: .
J gene: TRBJ1-1
V gene: TRBV5-8
CDR3 DNA: TGTGCCAGCAGCTTGGCAGGGCTGCCGAACACTGAAGCTTTCTTT
CDR3 protein: CASSLAGLPNTEAFF

clone size: .
D gene: TRBD2
J gene: TRBJ2-7
V gene: TRBV6-5
CDR3 DNA: TGTGCCAGCACTCCTGGGACTAGCGGCTCCTACGAGCAGTACTTC
CDR3 protein: CASTPGTSGSYEQYF

clone size: few
D gene: TRBD1
J gene: TRBJ2-7
V gene: TRBV5-1
CDR3 DNA: TGCGCCAGCAGCTGGGAAACAGGGGGCCCCTACGAGCAGTACTTC
CDR3 protein: CASSWETGGPYEQYF

clone size: .
D gene: TRBD1
J gene: TRBJ2-1
V gene: TRBV5-1
CDR3 DNA: TGCGCCAGCAGCTTGGGACAGGGTGGGAATGAGCAGTTCTTC
CDR3 protein: CASSLGQGGNEQFF

clone size: few
D gene: TRBD1
J gene: TRBJ1-2
V gene: TRBV28
CDR3 DNA: TGTGCCAGCAGCTACAGGGGCAACTATGGCTACACCTTC
CDR3 protein: CASSYRGNYGYTF

clone size: few
D gene: .
J gene: TRBJ1-1
V gene: TRBV19
CDR3 DNA: TGTGCCAGTAGTATAGCGGGCACTGAAGCTTTCTTT
CDR3 protein: CASSIAGTEAFF

clone size: once
D gene: TRBD1
J gene: TRBJ2-2
V gene: TRBV11-1
CDR3 DNA: TGTGCCAGCAGCGACAGGGTTATGATTTCCGGGGAGCTGTTTTTT
CDR3 protein: CASSDRVMISGELFF

clone size: .
D gene: .
J gene: TRBJ2-2
V gene: TRBV9
CDR3 DNA: TGTGCCAGCAGCGCGAACCAGGGGAAGAACACCGGGGAGCTGTTTTTT
CDR3 protein: CASSANQGKNTGELFF

clone size: once
D gene: .
J gene: TRBJ2-3
V gene: TRBV27
CDR3 DNA: TGTGCCAGCATTTCGATGAGGGCGGCAGATACGCAGTATTTT
CDR3 protein: CASISMRAADTQYF

clone size: once
D gene: TRBD2
J gene: TRBJ2-5
V gene: TRBV7-8
CDR3 DNA: TGTGCCAGCAGCCGCCACACTAGCGGGGGGGCGGAGGAGACCCAGTACTTC
CDR3 protein: CASSRHTSGGAEETQYF

clone size: .
D gene: TRBD2
J gene: TRBJ2-7
V gene: TRBV7-9
CDR3 DNA: TGTGCCAGCAGCTTAAGTCTAGCGGGGTACGAGCAGTACTTC
CDR3 protein: CASSLSLAGYEQYF

clone size: .
D gene: .
J gene: TRBJ1-2
V gene: TRBV4-2
CDR3 DNA: TGTGCCAGCAGCCAAGTATCGGACAGAGACTATGGCTACACCTTC
CDR3 protein: CASSQVSDRDYGYTF

clone size: .
D gene: .
J gene: TRBJ2-3
V gene: TRBV24-1
CDR3 DNA: TGTGCCACCAGCCTGGGGGGTACGCAGTATTTT
CDR3 protein: CATSLGGTQYF

clone size: .
D gene: .
J gene: TRBJ1-2
V gene: TRBV19
CDR3 DNA: TGTGCCAGTAGTATAGACAGGGACTATGGCTACACCTTC
CDR3 protein: CASSIDRDYGYTF

clone size: .
D gene: TRBD2
J gene: TRBJ2-3
V gene: TRBV24-1
CDR3 DNA: TGTGCCACCAGTCCAGTGGGGGCGGGGGGGCCGCTCTGGCAGTATTTT
CDR3 protein: CATSPVGAGGPLWQYF

clone size: .
D gene: .
J gene: TRBJ2-1
V gene: TRBV9
CDR3 DNA: TGTGCCAGCAGTCCGGGAACATACAATGAGCAGTTCTTC
CDR3 protein: CASSPGTYNEQFF

clone size: .
D gene: .
J gene: TRBJ2-1
V gene: TRBV5-1
CDR3 DNA: TGCGCCAGCAGCTTGCAGGCGACATTTTCTTTCTCTTCCTACAATGAGCAGTTCTTC
CDR3 protein: CASSLQATFSFSSYNEQFF